The 17 T cell receptor beta chains below come from one sample, sequenced in a study of T cell clonality in common variable immunodeficiency. The antigens these receptors bind are not known. Sequencing was performed with immunoSEQ multiplex PCR; in TCRdb, only in-frame clones are kept and a portion is missing. Sampling found under 40,000 clones, none seen once. Study-level points and caveats: In common variable immunodeficiency, TCR beta chains reportedly carried fewer deletions and N-nucleotide insertions.

The sample consisted of peripheral blood mononuclear cells. The receptors originated from a human donor with common variable immunodeficiency.

This clone appeared a few times. The missing CDR3 end, 3 residues past where the read stops, is filled in from the germline J gene. The V call is TRBV30, the J call TRBJ2-2; tentatively, D is TRBD1 (5 bases). Germline assignment: CDR1 GTSNPN and CDR2 SVGIG (reference sequence). Trimming pared 1 base from V and 5 bases from J, leaving 29 bases between. This CDR3 contains 20 residues. The CDR3 spells CAWSAPPKSLIDSLTGELFF. CDR3 DNA, as far as it was read: TGTGCCTGGAGTGCACCACCGAAATCACTTATCGACAGCCTGACCGGGGAG.

This clone was recorded at least ten times. The read comes to an end 3 residues before the CDR3 does, leaving the germline J gene to fill in the end. The V and J genes are TRBV7-8 and TRBJ1-5, with TRBD1 matching over 9 bases. CDR1 is SGHVS and CDR2 is FQNEAQ in the germline V gene. V dropped 5 bases and J dropped 7; count of bases not matched to a gene: 12. This CDR3 comprises 16 residues. The CDR3 sequence is CASSLSRDRVRQPQHF. The CDR3 DNA, read in part, is TGTGCCAGCAGCCTTTCCCGGGACAGGGTTCGCCAGCCC.

Regarding this clone: The read is 3 residues too short to cover the CDR3 end, so that end is filled in from the germline J gene. This chain uses TRBV6-1 with TRBJ1-6; possible D gene TRBD1, 5 bases. The V end was cut by 4 bases, the J end by 7 bases, with 14 bases between. Germline V CDR1 and CDR2: MNHNS, SASEGT. The CDR3 loop spans 15 amino acids. The CDR3 is CASSASGSLNSPLHF. The sequenced part of the CDR3 DNA is TGTGCCAGCAGTGCCTCAGGGTCCTTAAATTCACCC.

In this sample, this clone turned up many times. The read comes to an end 3 residues before the CDR3 does, leaving the germline J gene to fill in the end. The chain carries TRBV11-2 and TRBJ1-5; a weak D match, TRBD1 (6 bases). Germline values: CDR1 SGHAT, CDR2 FQNNGV. V was shortened by 3 bases and J by 5 bases, with 11 bases between the two germline ends. This CDR3 has 14 amino acids. The CDR3 reads CASSFSGVHQPQHF. The sequenced CDR3 bases are TGTGCCAGCAGCTTTTCAGGGGTTCATCAGCCC.

A word on this clone: The read ends 3 residues before the CDR3 terminus; that terminus is restored from the germline J gene. The chain carries TRBV20-1 and TRBJ2-1; 9 bases are a match to TRBD1. Germline V gene sequence: CDR1 DFQATT, CDR2 SNEGSKA (reference sequence). The CDR3 runs to 16 residues. J was trimmed by 8 bases and V by 1 base; bases with no gene match: 12. The CDR3 bases that were read are TGCAGTGCTAGAGGTCAGGGACAGGGAAGATTCGATGAG. Translation: CSARGQGQGRFDE. The full CDR3 sequence reads CSARGQGQGRFDEQFF.

This clone has just a few counts. Sequencing ends 3 residues short of the CDR3 end; the germline J gene provides the rest. J is TRBJ1-2 and V is TRBV7-3; 9 bases fit TRBD1. V gave up 4 bases and J gave up 0 bases; unmatched junction bases: 6. The CDR3 totals 16 residues. CDR1 is SGHTA, CDR2 FQGTGA, per germline. CDR3 amino acids: CASSSGQGSANYGYTF. The DNA read from the CDR3 is TGTGCCAGCAGCTCGGGACAGGGATCGGCTAACTATGGC.

About this clone: The CDR3 goes on 3 residues after the read ends, and that part is filled in from the germline J gene. The rearrangement links TRBV30 to TRBJ1-2; tentative D call: TRBD1 (6 bases). The CDR3 consists of 16 residues. Germline V lookup: CDR1 GTSNPN, CDR2 SVGIG (reference sequence). V lost 4 bases to trimming and J lost 4 bases, with 22 bases between them. CDR3 bases read: TGTGCCTGGAATCTACACCTGGGGGCAACGTCCTATGGC. The encoded protein is CAWNLHLGATSYG. The full CDR3 protein reads CAWNLHLGATSYGYTF.

In its sample, this clone was seen many times. The read is 3 residues too short to cover the CDR3 end, so that end is filled in from the germline J gene. This chain links TRBV19 with TRBJ2-7; D is unclear. Germline CDR1 and CDR2: LNHDA and SQIVND (reference sequence). CDR3 length equals 13 residues. Trimming took off 4 bases at V and 1 base at J, with 8 bases between the two ends. The CDR3 DNA, read in part, is TGTGCCAGTAGTACGCACAGTTCCTACGAG. It specifies CASSTHSSYE. The CDR3 as a whole reads CASSTHSSYEQYF.

This clone was found a few times. The sequence runs out 3 residues before the end of the CDR3; the remainder is reconstructed from the germline J gene. This chain uses TRBV2 with TRBJ1-1, with TRBD1 matching over 8 bases. Looked up from germline, CDR1 is SNHLY and CDR2 is FYNNEI. The CDR3 has 14 residues. The CDR3 protein is CASSEAPRGLEAFF. The sequenced part of the CDR3 DNA is TGTGCCAGCAGTGAAGCCCCCAGGGGGCTGGAA.

Concerning this clone: With the read ending 3 residues before the CDR3 end, the germline J gene is used to fill in that end. This sequence joins TRBV19 and TRBJ2-5; 10 bases are shared with TRBD1. Trimming took 3 bases from V and 5 from J; bases not matched to a gene: 12. Germline CDR1 reads LNHDA; CDR2 reads SQIVND (reference sequence). The CDR3 totals 17 residues. The CDR3 is CASSMDPGQGRVETQYF. The sequenced part of the CDR3 DNA is TGTGCCAGTAGTATGGACCCGGGACAGGGGAGAGTGGAGACC.

In this sample, this clone turned up many times. The read ends 3 residues shy of where the CDR3 ends; the end is completed using the germline J gene. The chain uses TRBV7-2 and TRBJ1-4; 7 nucleotides agree with TRBD1. CDR3 length equals 15 residues. CDR1 is SGHTA and CDR2 is FQGNSA in the germline V gene. Germline trimming cut 5 bases from V and 2 bases from J; bases unmatched to any gene: 5. This CDR3 reads CASSLTGPTNEKLFF. CDR3 bases read: TGTGCCAGCAGCCTGACAGGGCCGACTAATGAAAAA.

This clone was seen only a few times. The CDR3 end is not reached by the read, which stops 3 residues before it; the germline J gene fills it in. The gene calls are TRBV7-9 and TRBJ2-7; the match to TRBD1 covers 7 bases. The V gene end was trimmed by 4 bases and the J gene end by 0 bases; junction bases not matched to a gene: 3. Germline CDR1 is SEHNR and CDR2 is FQNEAQ (reference sequence). The length of the CDR3 is 14 residues. The CDR3 bases that were read are TGTGCCAGCAGCTGGGACAGTAGCTCCTACGAG. It specifies CASSWDSSSYE. The whole CDR3 reads CASSWDSSSYEQYF.

Concerning this clone itself: The read falls 3 residues short of the CDR3 end, and the missing part is taken from the germline J gene. The chain is built from TRBV30 and TRBJ2-1; TRBD1 matches at 7 bases. With V trimmed by 1 base and J by 5 bases, 5 bases remained unmatched. Germline values: CDR1 GTSNPN, CDR2 SVGIG (reference sequence). CDR3 length equals 14 residues. Here the CDR3 reads CAWSDRGWDNEQFF. The sequenced CDR3 bases are TGTGCCTGGAGTGACAGGGGTTGGGACAATGAG.

This clone was seen repeatedly, ten times or more. The read ends 3 residues early relative to the CDR3; the germline J gene fills the gap. The chain is built from TRBV7-3 and TRBJ2-3, with 16 bases matching TRBD2. CDR3 length: 17 amino acids. The germline V gene has CDR1 SGHTA and CDR2 FQGTGA. The CDR3 loop reads CASSEKVAGLAGGTQYF. The CDR3 DNA, read in part, is TGTGCCAGCAGCGAAAAGGTGGCGGGACTAGCGGGGGGGACG.

In its sample, this clone was seen a few times. The read falls 3 residues short of the CDR3 end, and the missing part is taken from the germline J gene. The chain carries TRBV19 and TRBJ2-3, with TRBD2 matching over 12 bases. The trim removed 6 bases at V and 5 bases at J, leaving 18 bases unmatched. The CDR3 loop spans 19 amino acids. Germline values: CDR1 LNHDA, CDR2 SQIVND (reference sequence). The CDR3 loop is CASSHGASGGAGSGDTQYF. The sequenced part of the CDR3 DNA is TGTGCCAGTAGCCACGGGGCTAGCGGGGGGGCGGGTTCTGGAGATACG.

This clone was counted a few times. The read gets to within 3 residues of the CDR3 end, and the germline J gene fills in the rest. The chain uses TRBV7-2 and TRBJ2-7, with D perhaps matching TRBD2 (6 bases). The V end lost 5 bases, the J end lost 2 bases, and 13 bases lay between the germline ends. CDR1 is SGHTA and CDR2 is FQGNSA in the germline V gene. This CDR3 region has 14 residues. The CDR3 DNA, read in part, is TGTGCCAGCAGCCCTCGCGGCGGGACCTACGAG. It codes for CASSPRGGTYE. The full-length CDR3 reads as CASSPRGGTYEQYF.

This clone was recorded many times. The CDR3 goes on 3 residues after the read ends, and that part is filled in from the germline J gene. V is TRBV20-1 and J is TRBJ2-3; 11 bases map to TRBD2. CDR1 DFQATT and CDR2 SNEGSKA come from the germline V gene (reference sequence). CDR3 length equals 17 residues. The V gene end was trimmed by 2 bases and the J gene end by 4 bases; junction bases not matched to a gene: 11. The DNA read from the CDR3 is TGCAGTGCTAGACGCTACCTAGCGGGGGGAAGCTCAGATACG. Residues: CSARRYLAGGSSDT. The entire CDR3 is CSARRYLAGGSSDTQYF.